This note documents a single TCR beta chain sequence. Its specificity is not known. An end of the junction does not agree with germline; a read error may underlie this. They built TCR cDNA with 5'RACE template switching, a step that put in a universal primer site and UMIs. TCRdb passed the 5' RACE reads through MiXCR, listing each CDR3 protein once. The table lists about 580,000 distinct CDR3 sequences, roughly a sixth of them singletons, with around 16% in the top ten. The data derive from a study of T cells after yellow fever vaccination. As for the study in general: It was SMART-Seq v4 Ultra Low Input that prepared the fractions with low cell numbers. Study-wide results and caveats: Though it reached lower strength, the secondary response hit its peak faster, day 5 versus 15. The study re-detected most primary-vaccination clones after the booster (under 97% CD4, around 89% CD8).

There are 13 residues in the CDR3. CDR1 and CDR2 (germline): SGHTA, FQGNSA. The chain links TRBV7-2 to TRBJ1-1; tentatively, D is TRBD1 (6 bases). The sample in question was PBMCs, obtained 5 days after the first yellow fever vaccination. The clonotype originates from a man aged 18 to 30 who received the YFV17D yellow fever vaccine. CDR3 amino acids: CASSLGGLGRGAF. In DNA, the CDR3 is TGTGCCAGCAGCTTAGGGGGTTTGGGCAGGGGAGCTTTT.